One and the same sample provided the 13 T cell receptor beta chains below, sequenced in a study of blood T cells in healthy people across ages. Through a sample-barcoded 5' primer and a J-beta primer mix, a second PCR was run for 7 to 11 cycles. MiXCR, run by TCRdb on the 5' RACE reads, gives a single entry per CDR3 protein. The table records about 930,000 distinct CDR3 sequences, 25% to 35% of them present only once. These data also featured in a second study, about T cells of mothers and their children.

Material: blood. All receptors derive from a woman aged 40 to 50 in good health.

This clonotype was recorded at least ten times. CDR3 bases: TGTGCCACCAGCAGTCAGGCACAGGGGGTCTACGAGCAGTACTTC. Amino acid sequence: CATSSQAQGVYEQYF. V is TRBV15 and J is TRBJ2-7, with 8 positions matching TRBD1. V was pared by 3 bases and J by 3 bases, with 7 bases of the junction left unmatched. Germline values: CDR1 LNHNV, CDR2 YYDKDF (reference sequence). This CDR3 is 15 amino acids long. Using reference TRBV15 and TRBJ2-7 for the parts outside the CDR3, the full variable domain is DAMVIQNPRYQVTQFGKPVTLSCSQTLNHNVMYWYQQKSSQAPKLLFHYYDKDFNNEADTPDNFQSRRPNTSFCFLDIRSPGLGDTAMYLCATSSQAQGVYEQYFGPGTRLTVT.

This clonotype was picked up a small number of times. Given a much more abundant clone one base away, this may be a read error. The chain has TRBV20-1 and TRBJ2-4, with D possibly TRBD2 on 6 matching bases. The length of the CDR3 is 11 residues. Germline CDR1 reads DFQATT; CDR2 reads SNEGSKA (reference sequence). The CDR3 is CGARDSLAEYF. CDR3 bases: TGCGGTGCTAGAGACTCACTAGCAGAGTACTTC.

This chain uses TRBV7-2 with TRBJ1-5; 10 bases map to TRBD1. The CDR3 sequence is 16 residues long. V was pared by 4 bases and J by 3 bases, with 6 bases of the junction left unmatched. The germline V gene has CDR1 SGHTA and CDR2 FQGNSA. CDR3 in DNA: TGTGCCAGCAGCTGGGGACAGGGGACTTCCAATCAGCCCCAGCATTTT. Amino acid sequence: CASSWGQGTSNQPQHF.

Many counts were recorded for this clonotype. The chain carries TRBV5-1 and TRBJ2-1; TRBD1 might be the D (7 bases). The ends were cut back, 4 bases at V and 3 bases at J, with 11 bases in the middle. The CDR3 consists of 14 residues. Germline V gene data show CDR1 as SGHRS and CDR2 as YFSETQ. CDR3 bases: TGCGCCAGCAGCCTGCAGGGGGGCTACAATGAGCAGTTCTTC. The encoded protein is CASSLQGGYNEQFF.

This clonotype occurred a few times. The chain combines TRBV6-8 with TRBJ2-1; the D is unclear. The V gene lost 7 bases and the J gene lost 5 bases, with 3 bases spanning the gap. The CDR3 consists of 10 residues. Germline-derived CDR1 and CDR2 are MNHGY and SAAAGT. The CDR3 is CASTDNEQFF. The CDR3 nucleotides are TGTGCCAGCACAGACAATGAGCAGTTCTTC.

This CDR3 is CASSYRTGGDEKLFF. CDR3 in DNA: TGTGCCAGCAGCTACCGTACAGGGGGTGATGAAAAACTGTTTTTT. This chain connects TRBV7-9 to TRBJ1-4; 8 bases line up with TRBD1. This CDR3 has 15 amino acids. Germline loops: CDR1 SEHNR, CDR2 FQNEAQ (reference sequence). V was clipped by 4 bases and J by 6 bases; unmatched bases: 7.

The rearrangement links TRBV20-1 to TRBJ2-5; 8 bases are a match to TRBD2. Germline-derived CDR1 and CDR2 are DFQATT and SNEGSKA (reference sequence). Trimming took 2 bases from V and 2 from J; bases not matched to a gene: 10. This CDR3 is 16 amino acids long. In DNA form, the CDR3 reads TGCAGTGCTAGATTCTCGGGGGGGATATATCAAGAGACCCAGTACTTC. This gives the protein CSARFSGGIYQETQYF.

The chain uses TRBV3-1 and TRBJ2-7; D gene unclear. The V end lost 2 bases, the J end lost 0 bases, and 14 bases lay between the germline ends. The CDR3 consists of 16 residues. Germline V CDR1 and CDR2: LGHDT, YNNKEL (reference sequence). Here the CDR3 reads CASSQSTPVVSYEQYF. CDR3 DNA sequence: TGTGCCAGCAGCCAATCGACTCCTGTCGTCTCCTACGAGCAGTACTTC.

There are a few counts of this clonotype. The V gene is TRBV20-1, the J gene TRBJ1-5; a weak D match, TRBD1 (6 bases). Germline assignment: CDR1 DFQATT and CDR2 SNEGSKA (reference sequence). V gave up 3 bases and J gave up 4 bases, with 10 bases separating them. CDR3 length equals 13 residues. In nucleotides, the CDR3 is TGCAGTGCTAGTTTTACAGGGAATCAGCCCCAGCATTTT. Translated: CSASFTGNQPQHF.

This clonotype came up many times. The DNA for the CDR3 is TGTGCCAGCAGTTTCGCAGGGGGGGAAGAGACCCAGTACTTC. Protein: CASSFAGGEETQYF. The rearrangement joins TRBV28 to TRBJ2-5; the D gene could be TRBD1 or TRBD2 (7 bases each). Germline V lookup: CDR1 MDHEN, CDR2 SYDVKM. V gave up 3 bases and J gave up 3 bases, with 11 bases separating them. CDR3 length: 14 residues.

This chain links TRBV15 with TRBJ1-4; D unresolved. Germline V lookup: CDR1 LNHNV, CDR2 YYDKDF (reference sequence). V lost 7 bases and J 2 bases, leaving 14 bases between the germline ends. CDR3 length equals 15 residues. CDR3 in DNA: TGTGCCACCATGAGAGGGAAAGGGACTAATGAAAAACTGTTTTTT. It specifies CATMRGKGTNEKLFF.

This clonotype was seen repeatedly, ten times or more. V gene TRBV7-2 combines with J gene TRBJ2-1, with D uncertain. The ends were cut back, 5 bases at V and 6 bases at J, with 8 bases in the middle. Germline CDR1 is SGHTA and CDR2 is FQGNSA. CDR3 length: 12 amino acids. CDR3 in amino acids: CASSAMGNEQFF. The CDR3 DNA is TGTGCCAGCAGCGCCATGGGCAATGAGCAGTTCTTC.

This clonotype has a count of ten or more. The chain employs TRBV2 and TRBJ1-6, with D perhaps TRBD1 (6 bases). The CDR3 extends over 18 amino acids. Germline V gene sequence: CDR1 SNHLY, CDR2 FYNNEI. Trimming shortened V by 0 bases and J by 3 bases, and 15 bases separated the two germline ends. As DNA, the CDR3 is TGTGCCAGCAGTGAAGCGCTTCAGGGGCAGGGCTATAATTCACCCCTCCACTTT. Residues: CASSEALQGQGYNSPLHF.